The text below deals with one T cell receptor beta chain. As yet, its antigen is unknown. Separate from the roughly 630-subject first cohort was the approximately 130-subject validation cohort, to which the donors belonged. This entry comes from a study of cytomegalovirus exposure and HLA in healthy donors. General study points: The study labeled approximately 150 TCR beta chains cytomegalovirus-associated. The majority of TCR sequences were rare, yet some public TCRs appeared in many donors. The TCR clusters that emerged in the first cohort tended, a later analysis found, to co-occur in the roughly 130 validation repertoires.

The CDR3 runs 14 residues. V shed 4 bases and J shed 3 bases, with 13 bases lying between them. The germline V gene has CDR1 MGHRA and CDR2 YSYEKL. The table came from immunoSEQ multiplex PCR; TCRdb's copy has only in-frame clones and leaves some out. The sample has fewer than 150,000 clones; roughly 90% are singletons. V is TRBV4-1 and J is TRBJ2-7; D is possibly TRBD2 (6 bases). Material for sequencing was PBMCs. The receptor was derived from a man aged 30 to 45 in good health and CMV-seronegative. The DNA for the CDR3 is TGCGCCAGCAGCCCATGGGGGGAGCTCTACGAGCAGTACTTC. It codes for CASSPWGELYEQYF.